The subject of this entry is one T cell receptor beta chain. The antigen is unknown. This entry is derived from a study of CXCR3-negative and CXCR3-positive naive CD8 T cells. Across the study: Roughly 1.5 +/- 0.3 million TRB reads came from each library, giving around 130 million in total. Points from the study as a whole: Naive subsets had comparable surface CD5; TCR strength was inferred from TRB CDR3 properties. Naive CXCR3-positive and CXCR3-negative cells shared TRBV-TRBJ usage; memory cells diverged. Higher TRB CDR3 hydrophobicity marked CXCR3-positive naive cells relative to CXCR3-negative naive cells.

CDR1 is SGHTA and CDR2 is FQGNSA in the germline V gene. The CDR3 has 15 residues. Through 5' RACE with UMI labels, the TRB cDNA libraries were prepared. TCRdb re-analyzed the 5' RACE reads; it lists each CDR3 protein once, without DNA. Its listing shows roughly 120,000 distinct CDR3 sequences. Sequencing was carried out using naive CXCR3+ CD8+ T cells from blood. Subset given: CD45RO-CCR7+CD27+CD95- naive CD8+ T cells expressing CXCR3 (TNR3+). The V gene is TRBV7-2, the J gene TRBJ2-1; TCRdb indicates TRBD1, and absent DNA this call remains unverified. This receptor was identified in a human donor in good health. Some clones in this sample may be carry-over from other donors' samples. This CDR3 is CASSSRTGDYNEQFF.